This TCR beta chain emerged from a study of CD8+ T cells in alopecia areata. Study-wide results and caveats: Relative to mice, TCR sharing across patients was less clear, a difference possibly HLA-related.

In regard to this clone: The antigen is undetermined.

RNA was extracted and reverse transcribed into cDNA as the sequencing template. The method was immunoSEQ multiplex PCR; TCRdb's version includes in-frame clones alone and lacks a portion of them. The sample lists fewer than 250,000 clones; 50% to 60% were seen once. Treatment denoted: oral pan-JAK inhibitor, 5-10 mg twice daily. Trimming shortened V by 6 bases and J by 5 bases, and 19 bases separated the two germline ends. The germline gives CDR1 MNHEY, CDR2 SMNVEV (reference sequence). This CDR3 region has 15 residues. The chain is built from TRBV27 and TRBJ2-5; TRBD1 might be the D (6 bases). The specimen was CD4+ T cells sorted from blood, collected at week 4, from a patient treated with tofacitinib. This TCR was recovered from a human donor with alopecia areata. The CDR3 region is CASRVGVQGRETQYF. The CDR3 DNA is TGTGCCAGCAGAGTGGGGGTACAGGGACGGGAGACCCAGTACTTC.